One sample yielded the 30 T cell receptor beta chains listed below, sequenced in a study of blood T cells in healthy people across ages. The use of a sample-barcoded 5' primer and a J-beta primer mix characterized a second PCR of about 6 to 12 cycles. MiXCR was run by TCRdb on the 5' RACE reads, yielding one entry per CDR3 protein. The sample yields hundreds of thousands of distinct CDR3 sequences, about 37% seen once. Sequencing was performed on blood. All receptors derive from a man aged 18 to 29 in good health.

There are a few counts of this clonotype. CDR3 sequence (DNA): TGTGCCAGCAGTGAAACAGACAGGGCCCCGTTCTTC. The encoded protein is CASSETDRAPFF. The rearrangement uses TRBV2 and TRBJ2-1; 7 positions match TRBD1. J gave up 15 bases and V 2 bases, and 7 bases lay outside the gene matches. Germline CDR1 reads SNHLY; CDR2 reads FYNNEI. There are 12 residues in the CDR3.

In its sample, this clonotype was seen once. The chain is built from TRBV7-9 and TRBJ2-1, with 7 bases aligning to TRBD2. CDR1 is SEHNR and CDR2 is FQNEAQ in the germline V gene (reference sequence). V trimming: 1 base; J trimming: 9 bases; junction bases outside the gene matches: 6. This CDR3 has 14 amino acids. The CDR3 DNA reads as TGTGCCAGCAGCTTAGTCATCCCGGGGGGTGAGCAGTTCTTC. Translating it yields CASSLVIPGGEQFF.

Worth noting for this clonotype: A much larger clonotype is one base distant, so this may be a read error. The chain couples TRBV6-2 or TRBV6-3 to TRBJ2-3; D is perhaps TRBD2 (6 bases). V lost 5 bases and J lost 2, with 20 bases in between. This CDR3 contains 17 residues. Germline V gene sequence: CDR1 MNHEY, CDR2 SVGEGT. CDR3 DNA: TGTGCCAGCAGTCTTGGTGTAGCGGTGGTCACCACAGATACGCAGTATTTT. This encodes CASSLGVAVVTTDTQYF.

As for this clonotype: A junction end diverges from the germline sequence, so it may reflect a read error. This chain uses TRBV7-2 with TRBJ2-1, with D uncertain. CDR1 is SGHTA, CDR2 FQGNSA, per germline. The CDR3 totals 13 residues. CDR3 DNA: TGTGCCGGCAGCTTAGGAATCGACAATGAGCAGTTCTTC. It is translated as CAGSLGIDNEQFF.

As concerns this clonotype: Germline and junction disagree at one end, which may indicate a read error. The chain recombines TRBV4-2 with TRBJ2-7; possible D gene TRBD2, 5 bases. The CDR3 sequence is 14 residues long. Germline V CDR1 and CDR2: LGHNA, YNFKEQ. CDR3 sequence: CASSQDGTGNEQYF. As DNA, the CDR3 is TGTGCCAGCAGTCAAGATGGTACCGGGAATGAGCAGTACTTC.

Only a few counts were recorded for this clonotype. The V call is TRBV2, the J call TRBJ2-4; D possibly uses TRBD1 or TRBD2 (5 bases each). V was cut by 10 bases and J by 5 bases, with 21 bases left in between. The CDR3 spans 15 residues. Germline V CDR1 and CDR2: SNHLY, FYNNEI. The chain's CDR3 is CATLIRDAGQNIQYF. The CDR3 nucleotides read TGTGCCACCCTTATCCGGGACGCAGGCCAAAACATTCAGTACTTC.

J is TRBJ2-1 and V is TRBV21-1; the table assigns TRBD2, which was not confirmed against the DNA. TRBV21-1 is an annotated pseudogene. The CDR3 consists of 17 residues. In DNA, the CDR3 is TGTGCCAGCAGCCTCAAAGAGGGCGGGAGTACCTACAATGAGCAGTTCTTC. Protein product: CASSLKEGGSTYNEQFF.

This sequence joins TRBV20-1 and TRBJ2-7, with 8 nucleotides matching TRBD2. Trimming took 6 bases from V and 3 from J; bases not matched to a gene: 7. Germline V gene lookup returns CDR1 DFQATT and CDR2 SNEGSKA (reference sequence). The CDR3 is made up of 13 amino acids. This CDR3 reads CSAVRAGGYEQYF. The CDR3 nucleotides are TGCAGTGCCGTCCGGGCGGGGGGCTACGAGCAGTACTTC.

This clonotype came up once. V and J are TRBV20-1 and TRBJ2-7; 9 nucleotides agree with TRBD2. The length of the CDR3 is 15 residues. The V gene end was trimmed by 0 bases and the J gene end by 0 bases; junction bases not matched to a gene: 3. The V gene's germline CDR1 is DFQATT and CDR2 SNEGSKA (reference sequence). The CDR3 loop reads CSAREAGGVSYEQYF. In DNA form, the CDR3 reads TGCAGTGCTAGAGAGGCGGGGGGGGTCTCCTACGAGCAGTACTTC.

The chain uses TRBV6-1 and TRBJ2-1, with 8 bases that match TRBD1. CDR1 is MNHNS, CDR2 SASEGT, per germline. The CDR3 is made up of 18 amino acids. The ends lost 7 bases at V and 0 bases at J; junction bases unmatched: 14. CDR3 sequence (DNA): TGTGCCAGCACCCAGGGGAGACAGGGGATTATCTCCTACAATGAGCAGTTCTTC. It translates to CASTQGRQGIISYNEQFF.

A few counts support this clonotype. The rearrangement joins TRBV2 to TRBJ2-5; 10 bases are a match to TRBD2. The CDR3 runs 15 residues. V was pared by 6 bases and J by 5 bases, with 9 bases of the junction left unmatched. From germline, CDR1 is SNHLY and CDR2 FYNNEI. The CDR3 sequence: CASRRTSGGIETQYF. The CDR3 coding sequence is TGTGCCAGCAGGCGGACTAGCGGTGGGATTGAGACCCAGTACTTC.

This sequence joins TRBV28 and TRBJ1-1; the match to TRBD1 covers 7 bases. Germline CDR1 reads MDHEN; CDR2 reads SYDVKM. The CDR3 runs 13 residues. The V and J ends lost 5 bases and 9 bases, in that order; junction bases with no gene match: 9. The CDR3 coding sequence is TGTGCCAGCAGTATCCCCGACAGGGACCAAGCTTTCTTT. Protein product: CASSIPDRDQAFF.

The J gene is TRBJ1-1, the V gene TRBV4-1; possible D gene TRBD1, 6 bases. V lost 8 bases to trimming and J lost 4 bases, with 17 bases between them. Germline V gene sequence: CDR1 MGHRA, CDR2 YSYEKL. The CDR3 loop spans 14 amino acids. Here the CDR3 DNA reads TGCGCCAGCTGGGGTGGGGGGGCGCGCACTGAAGCTTTCTTT. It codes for CASWGGGARTEAFF.

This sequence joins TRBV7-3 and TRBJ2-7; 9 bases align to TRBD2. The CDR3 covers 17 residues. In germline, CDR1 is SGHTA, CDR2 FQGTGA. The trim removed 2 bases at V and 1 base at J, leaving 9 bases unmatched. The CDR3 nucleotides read TGTGCCAGCAGCTTAGGATTACTAGCGGGCGGATCCTACGAGCAGTACTTC. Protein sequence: CASSLGLLAGGSYEQYF.

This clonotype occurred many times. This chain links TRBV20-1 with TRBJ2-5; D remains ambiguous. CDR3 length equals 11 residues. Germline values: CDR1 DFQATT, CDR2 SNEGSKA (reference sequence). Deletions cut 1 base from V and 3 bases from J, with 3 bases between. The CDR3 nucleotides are TGCAGTGCTAGAGGGGAAGAGACCCAGTACTTC. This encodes CSARGEETQYF.

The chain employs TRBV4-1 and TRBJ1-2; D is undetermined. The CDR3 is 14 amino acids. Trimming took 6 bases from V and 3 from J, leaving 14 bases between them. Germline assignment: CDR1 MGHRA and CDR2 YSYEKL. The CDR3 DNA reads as TGCGCCAGCAGGCCGACGGGGATGGACTATGGCTACACCTTC. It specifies CASRPTGMDYGYTF.

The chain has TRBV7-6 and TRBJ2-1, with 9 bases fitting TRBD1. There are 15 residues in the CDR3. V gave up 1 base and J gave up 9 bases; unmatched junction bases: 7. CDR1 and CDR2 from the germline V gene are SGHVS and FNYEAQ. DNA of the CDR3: TGTGCCAGCAGCTTAGGCCGGGACAGGGTCGTTGAGCAGTTCTTC. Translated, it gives CASSLGRDRVVEQFF.

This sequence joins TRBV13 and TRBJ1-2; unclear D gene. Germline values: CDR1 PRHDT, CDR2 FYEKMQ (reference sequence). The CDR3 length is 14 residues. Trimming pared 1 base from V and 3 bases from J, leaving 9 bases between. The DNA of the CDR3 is TGTGCCAGCAGCTTAGAATCGGGGTACTATGGCTACACCTTC. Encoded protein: CASSLESGYYGYTF. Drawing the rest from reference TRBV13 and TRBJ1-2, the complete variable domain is AAGVIQSPRHLIKEKRETATLKCYPIPRHDTVYWYQQGPGQDPQFLISFYEKMQSDKGSIPDRFSAQQFSDYHSELNMSSLELGDSALYFCASSLESGYYGYTFGSGTRLTVV.

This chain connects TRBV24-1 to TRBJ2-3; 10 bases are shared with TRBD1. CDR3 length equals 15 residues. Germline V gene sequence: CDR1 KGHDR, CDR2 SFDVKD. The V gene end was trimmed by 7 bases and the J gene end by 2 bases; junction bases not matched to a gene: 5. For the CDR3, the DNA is TGTGCCACCAGACCCGGGACAGGGGACACAGATACGCAGTATTTT. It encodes CATRPGTGDTDTQYF.

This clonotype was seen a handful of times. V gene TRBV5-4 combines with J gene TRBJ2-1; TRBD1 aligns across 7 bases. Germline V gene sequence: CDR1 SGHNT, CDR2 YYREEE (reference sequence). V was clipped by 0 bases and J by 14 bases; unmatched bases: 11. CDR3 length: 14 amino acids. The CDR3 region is CASSLDRGQSSEFF. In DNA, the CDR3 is TGTGCCAGCAGCTTGGACCGGGGACAGTCTTCGGAGTTCTTC.

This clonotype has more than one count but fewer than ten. The CDR3 here is CASSDPLQGTSNEKLFF. The DNA of the CDR3 is TGCGCCAGCAGCGACCCCCTCCAGGGAACATCTAATGAAAAACTGTTTTTT. The gene calls are TRBV5-1 and TRBJ1-4, with D tentatively TRBD1 (5 bases). Germline V gene lookup returns CDR1 SGHRS and CDR2 YFSETQ. The CDR3 sequence is 17 residues long. V lost 4 bases to trimming and J lost 3 bases, with 19 bases between them.

The CDR3 DNA reads TGTGCCAGCAGGGGGACAGGTGCTTTATTAATCTCCTACGAGCAGTACTTC. It codes for CASRGTGALLISYEQYF. The chain employs TRBV2 and TRBJ2-7; 8 positions agree with TRBD1. This CDR3 is 17 amino acids long. After removal of 6 bases from V and 0 bases from J, the junction contained 13 bases not matched to a gene. Germline-derived CDR1 and CDR2 are SNHLY and FYNNEI.

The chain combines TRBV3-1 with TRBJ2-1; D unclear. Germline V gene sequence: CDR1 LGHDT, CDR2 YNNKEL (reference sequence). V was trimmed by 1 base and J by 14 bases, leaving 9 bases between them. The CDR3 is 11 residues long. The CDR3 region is CASSQASTKFF. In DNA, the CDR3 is TGTGCCAGCAGCCAAGCGTCTACGAAGTTCTTC.

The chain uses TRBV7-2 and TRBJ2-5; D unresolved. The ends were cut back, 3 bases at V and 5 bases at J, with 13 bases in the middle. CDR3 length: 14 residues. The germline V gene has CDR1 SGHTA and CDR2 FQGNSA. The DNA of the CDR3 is TGTGCCAGCAGCTTCCTAACAGAGTGGGAGACCCAGTACTTC. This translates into CASSFLTEWETQYF.

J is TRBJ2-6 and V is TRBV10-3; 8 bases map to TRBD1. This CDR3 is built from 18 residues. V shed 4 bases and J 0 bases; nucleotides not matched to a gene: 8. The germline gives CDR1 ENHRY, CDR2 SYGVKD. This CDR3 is CAISAGTGDSSGANVLTF. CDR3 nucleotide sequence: TGTGCCATCAGTGCCGGGACAGGCGACTCCTCTGGGGCCAACGTCCTGACTTTC.

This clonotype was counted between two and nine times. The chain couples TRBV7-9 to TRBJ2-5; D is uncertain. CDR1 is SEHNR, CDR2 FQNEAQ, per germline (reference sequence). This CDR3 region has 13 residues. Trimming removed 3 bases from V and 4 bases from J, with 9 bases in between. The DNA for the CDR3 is TGTGCCAGCAGCTTTTTAAATGGAGAGACCCAGTACTTC. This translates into CASSFLNGETQYF.

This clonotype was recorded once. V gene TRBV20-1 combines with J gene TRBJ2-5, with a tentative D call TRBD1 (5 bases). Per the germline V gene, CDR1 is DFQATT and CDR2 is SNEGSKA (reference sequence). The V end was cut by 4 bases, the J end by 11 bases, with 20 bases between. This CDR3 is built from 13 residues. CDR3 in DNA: TGCAGTGCTATCGAGGACAAAAACAATGAGCAGTACTTC. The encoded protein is CSAIEDKNNEQYF.

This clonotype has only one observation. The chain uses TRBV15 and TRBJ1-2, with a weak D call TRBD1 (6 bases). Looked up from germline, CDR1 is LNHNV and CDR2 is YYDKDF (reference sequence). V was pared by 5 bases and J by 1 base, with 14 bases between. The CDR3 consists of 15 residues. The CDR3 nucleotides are TGTGCCACCAGCTGGCTGACAGGTAATAACTATGGCTACACCTTC. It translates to CATSWLTGNNYGYTF.

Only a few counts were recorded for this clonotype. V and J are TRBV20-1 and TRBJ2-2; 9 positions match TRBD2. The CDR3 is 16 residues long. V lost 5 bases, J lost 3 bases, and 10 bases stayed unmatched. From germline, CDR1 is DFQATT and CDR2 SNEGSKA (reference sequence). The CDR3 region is CSAGIGGGADTGELFF. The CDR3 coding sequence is TGCAGTGCTGGGATAGGCGGGGGGGCCGACACCGGGGAGCTGTTTTTT.

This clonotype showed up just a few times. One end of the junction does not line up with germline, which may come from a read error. The CDR3 bases are TGTGCCAGCAGTGACTCGAAGGGGGGCAATGAGCAGTTCTTC. It specifies CASSDSKGGNEQFF. The V gene is TRBV6-6, the J gene TRBJ2-1; D is perhaps TRBD1 or TRBD2 (6 bases each). This CDR3 has 14 amino acids. The germline CDR1 and CDR2 sequences are MNHNY and SVGAGI (reference sequence).